The 21 T cell receptor beta chains in this list originate from one sample, sequenced in a study of CD8 T cells in Susac syndrome. RNA, at roughly 0.5 to 1 ug, was reverse transcribed with random hexamers. In TCRdb, the immunoSEQ multiplex PCR reads were re-called with MiXCR into one record per CDR3 protein. The data show roughly 300,000 distinct CDR3 sequences, approximately 81% seen once. The specimen was CD8+ T cells from PBMCs. The receptors were sampled from a human donor with multiple sclerosis.

A single count supports this clonotype. This chain uses TRBV27 with TRBJ2-5; TRBD1 aligns across 8 bases. V lost 6 bases to trimming and J lost 4 bases; unmatched junction nucleotides: 4. Per germline, CDR1 MNHEY and CDR2 SMNVEV (reference sequence). The CDR3 extends over 13 amino acids. In DNA form, the CDR3 reads TGTGCCAGCAGGGACAGGGCGCGAGAGACCCAGTACTTC. Its protein product is CASRDRARETQYF.

This chain connects TRBV6-5 to TRBJ2-3; no reliable D call. CDR1 is MNHEY and CDR2 is SVGAGI in the germline V gene. The CDR3 runs to 14 residues. V was shortened by 3 bases and J by 2 bases, with 9 bases between the two germline ends. CDR3 in amino acids: CASSYDGFTDTQYF. The CDR3 nucleotides are TGTGCCAGCAGTTATGATGGTTTCACAGATACGCAGTATTTT.

V is TRBV25-1 and J is TRBJ2-3; 11 nucleotides match TRBD2. Germline CDR1 and CDR2: MGHDK and SYGVNS. The CDR3 is made up of 15 amino acids. V lost 2 bases, J lost 3 bases, and 1 base stayed unmatched. The CDR3 region is CASSEASGRTDTQYF. In nucleotides, the CDR3 is TGTGCCAGCAGTGAAGCTAGCGGGAGGACAGATACGCAGTATTTT. The full variable domain, in which reference TRBV25-1 and TRBJ2-3 provide the parts outside the CDR3, is EADIYQTPRYLVIGTGKKITLECSQTMGHDKMYWYQQDPGMELHLIHYSYGVNSTEKGDLSSESTVSRIRTEHFPLTLESARPSHTSQYLCASSEASGRTDTQYFGPGTRLTVL.

V and J are TRBV20-1 and TRBJ1-5; possible D gene TRBD1, 5 bases. The germline gives CDR1 DFQATT, CDR2 SNEGSKA (reference sequence). V was trimmed by 0 bases and J by 1 base, leaving 10 bases between them. The length of the CDR3 is 15 residues. CDR3 in amino acids: CSARDPTASNQPQHF. CDR3 nucleotide sequence: TGCAGTGCTAGAGACCCGACAGCCAGCAATCAGCCCCAGCATTTT.

J is TRBJ2-1 and V is TRBV12-3 or TRBV12-4; weak D call: TRBD2 (5 bases). The CDR3 length is 15 residues. Trimming took 1 base from V and 6 from J, leaving 13 bases between them. Here the CDR3 DNA reads TGTGCCAGCAGTTTAGTTAGCGAGTCCCTCAATGAGCAGTTCTTC. Encoded protein: CASSLVSESLNEQFF.

The chain recombines TRBV9 with TRBJ2-3, with 9 bases lining up with TRBD2. Trimming removed 0 bases from V and 5 bases from J; junction bases left unmatched: 7. The CDR3 has 16 residues. Germline V gene lookup returns CDR1 SGDLS and CDR2 YYNGEE. DNA for the CDR3: TGTGCCAGCAGCGTAGATGTAGCGGGAGAGGAAGATACGCAGTATTTT. Its protein is CASSVDVAGEEDTQYF.

This clonotype was counted a single time. The rearrangement links TRBV9 to TRBJ2-7; D may correspond to TRBD1 or TRBD2 (7 bases each). The V and J ends lost 3 bases and 5 bases respectively, with 15 bases between them. CDR1 and CDR2 from the germline V gene are SGDLS and YYNGEE. CDR3 size: 14 residues. This CDR3 reads CASSAQGGVDEQYF. In nucleotides, the CDR3 is TGTGCCAGCAGCGCCCAGGGGGGGGTGGACGAGCAGTACTTC.

This chain uses TRBV11-3 with TRBJ2-5, with no clear D. In germline, CDR1 is SGHNT, CDR2 YENEEA. CDR3 length: 16 amino acids. Trimming pared 0 bases from V and 3 bases from J, leaving 14 bases between. The CDR3, as DNA: TGTGCCAGCAGCTTAGAACCGGTGTATGGGGAAGAGACCCAGTACTTC. Its protein is CASSLEPVYGEETQYF.

This rearrangement joins TRBV29-1 to TRBJ2-1, with D perhaps matching TRBD2 (5 bases). CDR1 SQVTM and CDR2 ANQGSEA come from the germline V gene. The CDR3 covers 10 residues. Trimming removed 7 bases at V and 5 bases at J, with 6 bases between. The CDR3 DNA reads as TGCAGCGGAGCGGACAATGAGCAGTTCTTC. Translated: CSGADNEQFF.

CDR3 region: CATATSGAPYNEQFF. The CDR3, as DNA: TGTGCCACTGCTACTAGCGGGGCCCCCTACAATGAGCAGTTCTTC. V and J are TRBV12-3 or TRBV12-4 and TRBJ2-1, with 10 nucleotides matching TRBD2. CDR3 length: 15 amino acids. J was trimmed by 2 bases and V by 10 bases; bases with no gene match: 8.

This clonotype showed up just a few times. This chain uses TRBV12-3 or TRBV12-4 with TRBJ2-7; a possible D gene is TRBD1 (5 bases). The CDR3 loop spans 13 amino acids. V was shortened by 1 base and J by 6 bases, with 10 bases between the two germline ends. CDR3 region: CASSLELGVEQYF. Here the CDR3 DNA reads TGTGCCAGCAGTTTAGAGCTAGGGGTCGAGCAGTACTTC.

The gene calls are TRBV7-9 and TRBJ2-2; TRBD1 matches at 9 bases. Trimming removed 6 bases from V and 6 bases from J; junction bases left unmatched: 11. CDR1 is SEHNR and CDR2 is FQNEAQ in the germline V gene (reference sequence). CDR3 length equals 16 residues. The CDR3 DNA reads TGTGCCAGCAGGACCAACAGGGGGCGAGGAGCCGGGGAGCTGTTTTTT. Protein: CASRTNRGRGAGELFF. Together with reference TRBV7-9 and TRBJ2-2, the CDR3 gives the full variable domain: DTGVSQNPRHKITKRGQNVTFRCDPISEHNRLYWYRQTLGQGPEFLTYFQNEAQLEKSRLLSDRFSAERPKGSFSTLEIQRTEQGDSAMYLCASRTNRGRGAGELFFGEGSRLTVL.

Note on this clonotype: This CDR3 fails to terminate in the conserved phenylalanine or tryptophan, so it likely reflects a read error. V and J are TRBV14 and TRBJ1-2; 7 positions agree with TRBD1. Trimming at V came to 3 bases and at J to 5 bases, leaving 3 bases not matched to a gene. CDR3 length: 13 amino acids. Germline V lookup: CDR1 SGHDN, CDR2 FVKESK. CDR3 sequence reads: CASSQGQSYGYTL. The CDR3 DNA is TGTGCCAGCAGCCAGGGACAGAGTTATGGCTACACCCTC.

This chain joins TRBV7-9 and TRBJ2-7; 8 bases match TRBD2. The germline gives CDR1 SEHNR, CDR2 FQNEAQ (reference sequence). This CDR3 has 16 residues. The junction had 9 bases not matched to a gene; V was cut back by 5 bases and J by 0 bases. CDR3 sequence: CASSPSREVPSYEQYF. CDR3 DNA sequence: TGTGCCAGCAGCCCCTCGCGGGAGGTCCCCTCCTACGAGCAGTACTTC.

The chain combines TRBV5-6 with TRBJ1-4, with D possibly TRBD1 on 6 matching bases. Trimming stripped 0 bases from V and 8 bases from J, with 14 bases between. CDR1 and CDR2 (germline): SGHDT, YYEEEE. CDR3 length: 15 amino acids. As DNA, the CDR3 is TGTGCCAGCAGCTTGGGTGGGGGGACATCGGAAAAACTGTTTTTT. Its protein product is CASSLGGGTSEKLFF.

The V call is TRBV12-5, the J call TRBJ2-5; D is perhaps TRBD1 (5 bases). Germline loops: CDR1 LGHNT, CDR2 FRNRAP. V was pared by 1 base and J by 10 bases, with 7 bases between. CDR3 length equals 11 residues. CDR3: CASGLGRDQYF. The CDR3 coding sequence is TGTGCTAGTGGTTTGGGCAGGGACCAGTACTTC.

The J gene is TRBJ2-2, the V gene TRBV27; D unresolved. The CDR3 is 13 amino acids. Looked up from germline, CDR1 is MNHEY and CDR2 is SMNVEV (reference sequence). The V and J ends lost 3 bases and 6 bases respectively, with 8 bases between them. Here the CDR3 reads CASSLRRPGELFF. The CDR3 DNA sequence: TGTGCCAGCAGTTTGAGACGACCCGGGGAGCTGTTTTTT.

This chain links TRBV28 with TRBJ2-7; no definite D call. V was pared by 6 bases and J by 1 base, with 16 bases between. Germline CDR1 MDHEN, CDR2 SYDVKM. The CDR3 has 15 residues. The CDR3 coding sequence is TGTGCCAGCAGACCTCAAGTCACCCGGTCCTACGAGCAGTACTTC. Translated, it gives CASRPQVTRSYEQYF.

The V and J genes are TRBV10-2 and TRBJ2-3, with TRBD2 matching 7 bases. The trim removed 3 bases at V and 2 bases at J, leaving 5 bases unmatched. This CDR3 region has 15 residues. The germline CDR1 and CDR2 sequences are WSHSY and SAAADI. The chain's CDR3 is CASSDERGITDTQYF. The CDR3 DNA sequence: TGCGCCAGCAGTGATGAGCGGGGCATCACAGATACGCAGTATTTT.

This clonotype was seen only a few times. CDR3 loop: CASWGESYEQYF. The CDR3 region has the DNA TGTGCCAGCTGGGGGGAGTCCTACGAGCAGTACTTC. V and J are TRBV6-5 and TRBJ2-7; D may be TRBD2 (6 bases). From germline, CDR1 is MNHEY and CDR2 SVGAGI. The CDR3 loop spans 12 amino acids. V was shortened by 8 bases and J by 1 base, with 9 bases between the two germline ends.

This chain links TRBV12-5 with TRBJ1-2; D is unresolved. This CDR3 is built from 14 residues. The V end lost 4 bases, the J end lost 6 bases, and 15 bases lay between the germline ends. Germline V gene sequence: CDR1 LGHNT, CDR2 FRNRAP. This chain's CDR3 is CASGSGSAGDGYTF. The CDR3, as DNA: TGTGCTAGTGGTTCCGGATCGGCGGGAGATGGCTACACCTTC.